The rows below give T cell receptor beta chains drawn from one sample of a study of CD8 T cells in Susac syndrome. In TCRdb, the immunoSEQ multiplex PCR reads were re-called with MiXCR into one record per CDR3 protein. The data hold 160,000 or so distinct CDR3 sequences, with approximately 95% observed a single time. Material: CD4+ T cells from PBMCs. All receptors come from a human donor with Susac syndrome. CDR3s include the opening cysteine and the closing phenylalanine or tryptophan. Each record gives: D gene, V gene, clone size, J gene, CDR3 DNA, CDR3 protein. The D gene is left open where the match is weak. Rows may omit the clone size; those that give it use once, few, many or a size class.

NA	TRBV3-1	NA	TRBJ2-2	TGTGCCTGCAGACCGAACACCGGGGAGCTGTTTTTT	CACRPNTGELFF
TRBD1	TRBV4-1	NA	TRBJ1-2	TGCGCCAGCAGCCAAGTGGGACAGGAAGAACTCGAACGTGGCTACACCTTC	CASSQVGQEELERGYTF
NA	TRBV9	NA	TRBJ2-7	TGTGCCAGCAGCGTAGACCCAGGGGACTCCTACTACGAGCAGTACTTC	CASSVDPGDSYYEQYF
TRBD1	TRBV25-1	NA	TRBJ1-5	TGTGCCAGCAGTGGTGGGACAGCCGACAATCAGCCCCAGCATTTT	CASSGGTADNQPQHF
NA	TRBV6-2/TRBV6-3	NA	TRBJ2-7	TGTGCCAGCAGTTACTCGGAGGCGAACTACGAGCAGTACTTC	CASSYSEANYEQYF
NA	TRBV20-1	NA	TRBJ1-6	TGCAGTGTAAGGGAGAGCTCCTATAATTCACCCCTCCACTTT	CSVRESSYNSPLHF
TRBD1	TRBV28	once	TRBJ1-6	TGTGCCAGCCTCCCGGGACAGATAAATTCACCCCTCCACTTT	CASLPGQINSPLHF
TRBD2	TRBV6-5	NA	TRBJ2-5	TGTGCCAGCAGTGAGACTAGCGGGGTAGGGACCCAGTACTTC	CASSETSGVGTQYF
NA	TRBV4-3	NA	TRBJ1-5	TGCGCCAGCAGCCACGGTCTTAGCAATCAGCCCCAGCATTTT	CASSHGLSNQPQHF
NA	TRBV7-9	once	TRBJ2-3	TGTGCCAGCAGCTTGGATCAGGGCACAGATACGCAGTATTTT	CASSLDQGTDTQYF
TRBD1	TRBV19	NA	TRBJ2-7	TGTGCCAGTTCCTCCAGGGGGACGGCCCCGGGGGAGCAGTACTTC	CASSSRGTAPGEQYF
NA	TRBV4-3	NA	TRBJ2-7	TGCGCCAGCAGCCAAGAAGCCAGGCCTCTGGACGAGCAGTACTTC	CASSQEARPLDEQYF
NA	TRBV5-4	few	TRBJ2-3	TGTGCCAGCAGCTTTATATCGGATACGCAGTATTTT	CASSFISDTQYF
NA	TRBV20-1	NA	TRBJ2-5	TGCAGTGCTAGAGATAGGGCGGAGACCCAGTACTTC	CSARDRAETQYF
NA	TRBV29-1	NA	TRBJ2-1	TGCAGCGTAGAACAAGGGGGTGAGGAGCAGTTCTTC	CSVEQGGEEQFF
NA	TRBV12-3/TRBV12-4	NA	TRBJ1-5	TGTGCCAGCAGTCCTTCGCTCACAGGGCCGATCAATCAGCCCCAGCATTTT	CASSPSLTGPINQPQHF
TRBD2	TRBV7-2	NA	TRBJ2-5	TGTGCCAGCAGCTTCGGTAGCGGGGGAGAGACCCAGTACTTC	CASSFGSGGETQYF
NA	TRBV4-1	once	TRBJ1-5	TGCGCCAGCAGCCAAGCAGAACGACAGCCCCAGCATTTT	CASSQAERQPQHF
TRBD1	TRBV6-2/TRBV6-3	NA	TRBJ2-7	TGTGCCAGCAGTTACCGGGACAGGGAGTACGAGCAGTACTTC	CASSYRDREYEQYF
NA	TRBV18	NA	TRBJ2-3	TGTGCCAGCTCAGAGGGATTCAGCACAGATACGCAGTATTTT	CASSEGFSTDTQYF
TRBD2	TRBV29-1	once	TRBJ2-1	TGCAGCGTTCCCTGGGGGGGCTCCTACAATGAGCAGTTCTTC	CSVPWGGSYNEQFF
NA	TRBV14	NA	TRBJ2-1	TGTGCCAGCAGCCAAGAGTTGGGGATTTCCAATGAGCAGTTCTTC	CASSQELGISNEQFF
NA	TRBV15	NA	TRBJ2-1	TGTGCCACCAGCAGAGAGCTGGCGGGGGCCGGGAATGAGCAGTTCTTC	CATSRELAGAGNEQFF
TRBD2	TRBV4-3	NA	TRBJ2-1	TGCGCCAGCAGCCAAGATGCGCTTCGGCTAGCGGGGCGGGAGCAGTTCTTC	CASSQDALRLAGREQFF
NA	TRBV12-3/TRBV12-4	NA	TRBJ1-4	TGTGCCAGCAGGGAAGGGGGGACTAATGAAAAACTGTTTTTT	CASREGGTNEKLFF
TRBD1	TRBV5-1	NA	TRBJ1-2	TGCGCCAGCAGCTCCGGGACAGGGGAAGGCTACACCTTC	CASSSGTGEGYTF
NA	TRBV20-1	NA	TRBJ2-5	TGCTCAGTGCTAGATTTATCTCAAGAGACCCAGTACTTC	CSVLDLSQETQYF
TRBD1	TRBV12-3/TRBV12-4	NA	TRBJ2-2	TGTGCCAGCAGTTTGAGCGGCAGGGGGTCAAACACCGGGGAGCTGTTTTTT	CASSLSGRGSNTGELFF
NA	TRBV3-1	NA	TRBJ2-2	TGTGCCAGCAGCCAAGCCCCTGACGGGGAGCTGTTTTTT	CASSQAPDGELFF
NA	TRBV13	NA	TRBJ1-6	TGTGCCAGCAGCTTCACCAGGGCTAAGAATTCACCCCTCCACTTT	CASSFTRAKNSPLHF
TRBD2	TRBV9	NA	TRBJ2-1	TGTGCCAGCAGCGCCCAACAGCGGGGGGACTACAATGAGCAGTTCTTC	CASSAQQRGDYNEQFF
TRBD1	TRBV25-1	once	TRBJ1-2	TGTGCCAGCAGTGTCGACAGGGGCTATGGCTACACCTTC	CASSVDRGYGYTF
TRBD1	TRBV7-9	once	TRBJ1-1	TGTGCCAGCAGCCCGCGGACAGGGGGCAACACTGAAGCTTTCTTT	CASSPRTGGNTEAFF